The rows below give T cell receptor beta chains drawn from one sample of a study of control samples from healthy donors and cancer patients. Using immunoSEQ multiplex PCR, the repertoire was profiled, and TCRdb retains in-frame clones only, with some absent. Of over 200,000 clones listed, over 75% are singletons. The sequenced sample consisted of PBMCs. The receptors shown here come from a woman in her sixties with lung cancer. The CDR3 runs from the conserved cysteine through the conserved F or W. The D gene is left open where the match is weak. Some rows have no size entry. The others give once, few or many, or a class for an expanded clone.

clone size: -; D gene: TRBD1; V gene: TRBV28; J gene: TRBJ1-4; CDR3 protein: CASTLGQAELFF; CDR3 DNA: TGTGCCAGCACCCTCGGACAGGCCGAACTGTTTTTT
clone size: -; D gene: TRBD1; V gene: TRBV7-8; J gene: TRBJ2-7; CDR3 protein: CASSPRTGGSSDEQYF; CDR3 DNA: TGTGCCAGCAGCCCGAGGACAGGGGGCTCTAGCGACGAGCAGTACTTC
clone size: -; D gene: TRBD1; V gene: TRBV3-1/TRBV3-2; J gene: TRBJ2-1; CDR3 protein: CASSQGQGSYNEQFF; CDR3 DNA: TGTGCCAGCAGCCAGGGACAGGGGTCCTACAATGAGCAGTTCTTC
clone size: -; D gene: -; V gene: TRBV11-1; J gene: TRBJ1-2; CDR3 protein: CASSLARTGDDPPRHGYTF; CDR3 DNA: TGTGCCAGCAGCTTAGCGCGGACGGGCGACGATCCCCCTAGACATGGCTACACCTTC
clone size: -; D gene: -; V gene: TRBV6-2/TRBV6-3; J gene: TRBJ1-1; CDR3 protein: CASSYSPMWAFF; CDR3 DNA: TGTGCCAGCAGTTACTCCCCAATGTGGGCTTTCTTT
clone size: -; D gene: -; V gene: TRBV11-2; J gene: TRBJ2-5; CDR3 protein: CASSPRNPQETQYF; CDR3 DNA: TGTGCCAGCAGCCCGAGGAATCCGCAAGAGACCCAGTACTTC
clone size: -; D gene: TRBD1; V gene: TRBV28; J gene: TRBJ1-5; CDR3 protein: CASSPATRGHQPQHF; CDR3 DNA: TGTGCCAGCAGTCCCGCCACCAGGGGGCACCAGCCCCAGCATTTT
clone size: -; D gene: -; V gene: TRBV13; J gene: TRBJ1-5; CDR3 protein: CASSFRDSNQPQHF; CDR3 DNA: TGTGCCAGCAGCTTCAGGGATAGCAATCAGCCCCAGCATTTT
clone size: -; D gene: -; V gene: TRBV4-2; J gene: TRBJ1-2; CDR3 protein: CASSQDSTGINYGYTF; CDR3 DNA: TGTGCCAGCAGCCAAGATAGTACGGGGATCAACTATGGCTACACCTTC
clone size: -; D gene: TRBD1; V gene: TRBV28; J gene: TRBJ1-4; CDR3 protein: CASQGVPNEKLFF; CDR3 DNA: TGTGCCAGCCAGGGGGTGCCTAATGAAAAACTGTTTTTT
clone size: -; D gene: -; V gene: TRBV5-8; J gene: TRBJ2-2; CDR3 protein: CASSKFQDSNTGELFF; CDR3 DNA: TGTGCCAGCAGTAAATTTCAGGACTCGAACACCGGGGAGCTGTTTTTT
clone size: once; D gene: -; V gene: TRBV5-1; J gene: TRBJ2-5; CDR3 protein: CASSLASTGQGTQYF; CDR3 DNA: TGCGCCAGCAGCTTGGCCTCGACGGGCCAAGGGACCCAGTACTTC
clone size: few; D gene: -; V gene: TRBV28; J gene: TRBJ1-2; CDR3 protein: CASSFSGDPTWEKVRVYGYTF; CDR3 DNA: TGTGCCAGCAGTTTTTCCGGGGACCCTACGTGGGAGAAGGTTAGAGTCTATGGCTACACCTTC
clone size: once; D gene: -; V gene: TRBV3-1/TRBV3-2; J gene: TRBJ1-2; CDR3 protein: CASSNFRPYYGYTF; CDR3 DNA: TGTGCCAGCAGCAATTTTAGGCCCTACTATGGCTACACCTTC